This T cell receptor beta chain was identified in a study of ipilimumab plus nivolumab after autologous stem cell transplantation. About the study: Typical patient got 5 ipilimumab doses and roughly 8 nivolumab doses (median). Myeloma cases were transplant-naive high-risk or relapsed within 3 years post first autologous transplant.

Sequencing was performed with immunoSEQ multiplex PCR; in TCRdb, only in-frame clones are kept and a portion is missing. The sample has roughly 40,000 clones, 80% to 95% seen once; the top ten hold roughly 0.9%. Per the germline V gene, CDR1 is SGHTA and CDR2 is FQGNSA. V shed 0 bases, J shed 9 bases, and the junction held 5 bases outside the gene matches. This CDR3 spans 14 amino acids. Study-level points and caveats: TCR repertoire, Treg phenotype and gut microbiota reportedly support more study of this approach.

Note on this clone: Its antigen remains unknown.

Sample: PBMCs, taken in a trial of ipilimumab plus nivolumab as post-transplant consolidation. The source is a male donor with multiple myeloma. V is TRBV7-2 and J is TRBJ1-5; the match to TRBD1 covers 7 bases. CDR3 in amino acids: CASSLARTGGPQHF. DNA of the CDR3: TGTGCCAGCAGCTTAGCGAGGACAGGAGGGCCCCAGCATTTT.